This T cell receptor (beta chain) was sequenced during a study of blood T cell repertoires in COVID-19. CDR1 and CDR2 from the germline V gene are MNHEY and SMNVEV (reference sequence). CDR3 length equals 14 residues. Trimming cost V 5 bases and J 7 bases; bases outside gene matches: 10. Original handling: Using reference gene primer amplification, nucleated cell counts were estimated. Using immunoSEQ multiplex PCR, the repertoire was profiled, and TCRdb retains in-frame clones only, with some absent. That table furnishes V, J and clone size, whereas the DNA furnished D and trimming. The repertoire holds around 300,000 clones, with over 75% as singletons.

The sequence came from a woman between 18 and 29 years old who had recovered from COVID-19. Sequencing was carried out using PBMCs or T cells enriched from blood (not recorded which). The chain has TRBV27 and TRBJ1-2, with 7 bases identical to TRBD1. The CDR3: CASSPTGTATGYTF. The CDR3 bases are TGTGCCAGCAGTCCAACAGGGACAGCGACTGGCTACACCTTC.